The clone carrying this T cell receptor (beta chain) was counted only a few times. The data were taken from a study of blood T cell repertoires in COVID-19. Only in-frame clones appear in the TCRdb table, and some are missing; sequencing was by immunoSEQ multiplex PCR. The data show over 300,000 clones, around 86% seen once. Germline V CDR1 and CDR2: KGHDR, SFDVKD. The CDR3 runs 13 residues. Trimming stripped 3 bases from V and 7 bases from J, with 12 bases between. Recruitment covered roughly 24 US areas and drew participants whose ages spanned about 18 to 100 years. Cohort allocation depended upon clinical history that participants reported.

Sequenced sample: PBMCs or T cells enriched from blood (not recorded which). This chain links TRBV24-1 with TRBJ2-7, with D possibly being TRBD2 (5 bases). This TCR was sampled from a woman under 30 who had recovered from COVID-19. The CDR3 region is CATSDTGWEEQYF. The CDR3, as DNA: TGTGCCACCAGTGATACCGGCTGGGAGGAGCAGTACTTC.